This T cell receptor (beta chain) was documented in a study of blood T cell repertoires in COVID-19. Study-level information: There were acute and convalescent COVID-19 samples, and they came from the United States, Italy and Spain.

Assay used: immunoSEQ multiplex PCR; TCRdb lists only in-frame clones, some missing. The sample contains under 250,000 clones, around 82% of which appear only once. CDR1 and CDR2 from the germline V gene are SEHNR and FQNEAQ (reference sequence). The CDR3 consists of 15 residues. V lost 4 bases to trimming and J lost 5 bases; unmatched junction nucleotides: 9. The origin of this receptor is a woman aged 65 to 85 with acute or convalescent COVID-19. Sequencing input: peripheral blood. The V call is TRBV7-9, the J call TRBJ2-5; 8 bases are shared with TRBD2. The DNA for the CDR3 is TGTGCCAGCAGCTATTCAGCGGGAGAAGGGGAGACCCAGTACTTC. This sequence encodes CASSYSAGEGETQYF.